The next 20 T cell receptor beta chains were all read from a single sample in a study of CD8 T cells in ankylosing spondylitis. TCRdb itself ran the 5' RACE reads through MiXCR, one entry per CDR3 protein. The profile shows about 64,000 distinct CDR3 sequences, around 6.5% of them singletons. The specimen was synovial fluid, either unsorted or a sorted T cell fraction (not recorded which). The receptors come from a male donor with ankylosing spondylitis.

This clonotype was counted at least ten times. The rearrangement links TRBV12-3 or TRBV12-4 to TRBJ2-5; D gene ambiguous. The V gene lost 3 bases and the J gene lost 5 bases, with 7 bases spanning the gap. The CDR3 sequence is 12 residues long. The CDR3 DNA reads TGTGCCAGCAGTTTTAAAGCGGAGACCCAGTACTTC. This sequence encodes CASSFKAETQYF.

This clonotype has at least ten counts. The CDR3 loop is CSALAGRGTDTQYF. CDR3 DNA: TGCAGTGCTCTAGCGGGGAGGGGCACAGATACGCAGTATTTT. The V and J genes are TRBV20-1 and TRBJ2-3, with 9 bases fitting TRBD2. Per germline, CDR1 DFQATT and CDR2 SNEGSKA (reference sequence). The CDR3 is 14 residues long. The V segment lost 5 bases and the J segment 1 base; nucleotides outside the gene matches: 4.

This clonotype was detected ten times or more. The chain couples TRBV20-1 to TRBJ2-3, with 7 positions matching TRBD1. The V gene end was trimmed by 3 bases and the J gene end by 0 bases; junction bases not matched to a gene: 15. The CDR3 has 18 residues. CDR1 is DFQATT and CDR2 is SNEGSKA in the germline V gene (reference sequence). This CDR3 reads CSASPGTDLFPSTDTQYF. In DNA form, the CDR3 reads TGCAGTGCTAGTCCCGGGACAGACTTATTCCCAAGCACAGATACGCAGTATTTT.

This clonotype was found many times. This chain connects TRBV28 to TRBJ2-1; 10 nucleotides agree with TRBD2. Looked up from germline, CDR1 is MDHEN and CDR2 is SYDVKM. This CDR3 has 12 residues. The V segment lost 6 bases and the J segment 15 bases; nucleotides outside the gene matches: 8. Here the CDR3 reads CASSQTAGGAFF. As DNA, the CDR3 is TGTGCCAGCAGCCAGACAGCGGGAGGGGCGTTCTTC.

The chain recombines TRBV28 with TRBJ1-5, with a weak D call TRBD1 (6 bases). With 7 bases removed from V and 4 bases from J, the gap between germline ends came to 17 bases. CDR3 length: 15 residues. Germline values: CDR1 MDHEN, CDR2 SYDVKM. CDR3 DNA sequence: TGTGCCAGCATAGGTCGGGGGCAGACTAATCAGCCCCAGCATTTT. Its translation: CASIGRGQTNQPQHF.

This clonotype was picked up many times. J is TRBJ1-1 and V is TRBV12-3 or TRBV12-4, with D unresolved. CDR3 size: 13 residues. Trimming cost V 5 bases and J 5 bases, with 12 bases left between them. The CDR3 loop is CASSPAVRTEAFF. For the CDR3, the DNA is TGTGCCAGCAGTCCAGCGGTGAGAACTGAAGCTTTCTTT.

This clonotype was seen at least ten times. This chain uses TRBV7-3 with TRBJ2-3; the D is unclear. This CDR3 is 15 amino acids long. Germline assignment: CDR1 SGHTA and CDR2 FQGTGA. V was trimmed by 0 bases and J by 3 bases, leaving 10 bases between them. CDR3 bases: TGTGCCAGCAGCTTAACCCCGGGCCTAACAGATACGCAGTATTTT. It specifies CASSLTPGLTDTQYF.

This clonotype came up a few times. The chain is built from TRBV5-1 and TRBJ1-1, with TRBD1 matching over 7 bases. The CDR3 loop spans 14 amino acids. Losses at the gene ends were 3 bases for V and 4 bases for J; bases not matched to a gene: 6. Germline V lookup: CDR1 SGHRS, CDR2 YFSETQ. The CDR3, as DNA: TGCGCCAGCAGCTGGGACAGCGCGGGCACTGAAGCTTTCTTT. It codes for CASSWDSAGTEAFF.

In this sample, this clonotype turned up many times. Here the CDR3 reads CASSQEDYGYTF. The CDR3 DNA reads TGTGCCAGCAGTCAGGAGGACTATGGCTACACCTTC. The rearrangement joins TRBV28 to TRBJ1-2; no clear D. CDR3 length: 12 residues. Germline V gives CDR1 MDHEN, CDR2 SYDVKM. V was clipped by 5 bases and J by 3 bases, with 7 bases between them.

This clonotype is judged medium-sized. The rearrangement joins TRBV2 to TRBJ2-3, with no clear D. Between the trimmed V and J ends, which lost 4 bases and 4 bases, there was a span of 3 bases. CDR1 and CDR2 (germline): SNHLY, FYNNEI. This CDR3 comprises 11 residues. CDR3: CASSVSDTQYF. In nucleotides, the CDR3 is TGTGCCAGCAGTGTCTCAGATACGCAGTATTTT.

This clonotype appeared many times. The rearrangement uses TRBV11-2 and TRBJ2-6, with 9 bases lining up with TRBD1. The germline gives CDR1 SGHAT, CDR2 FQNNGV. Germline trimming cut 5 bases from V and 2 bases from J; bases unmatched to any gene: 4. The CDR3 loop spans 16 amino acids. The chain's CDR3 is CASSRDRVPGANVLTF. Here the CDR3 DNA reads TGTGCCAGCAGCCGGGACAGGGTCCCTGGGGCCAACGTCCTGACTTTC. Full variable domain (rest looked up from reference TRBV11-2 and TRBJ2-6): EAGVAQSPRYKIIEKRQSVAFWCNPISGHATLYWYQQILGQGPKLLIQFQNNGVVDDSQLPKDRFSAERLKGVDSTLKIQPAKLEDSAVYLCASSRDRVPGANVLTFGAGSRLTVL.

Points on this clonotype: A much larger clone is a single base away; this may be a read error. The chain is built from TRBV18 and TRBJ1-1; a possible D gene is TRBD1 (6 bases). CDR3 length: 13 amino acids. V lost 7 bases, J lost 3 bases, and 12 bases lay in between. CDR1 and CDR2 (germline): KGHSH, LQKENI. The CDR3 DNA is TGTGCCAGCTTATCTACAGGGTACACTGAAGCTTTCTTT. This codes for CASLSTGYTEAFF.

The chain carries TRBV5-6 and TRBJ2-2; D could derive from TRBD1 or TRBD2 (5 bases each). The CDR3 consists of 15 residues. Germline loops: CDR1 SGHDT, CDR2 YYEEEE. V gave up 6 bases and J gave up 6 bases, with 18 bases separating them. The CDR3 protein is CASTPKGPQAGELFF. The CDR3 DNA reads TGTGCCAGCACCCCCAAGGGACCACAAGCCGGGGAGCTGTTTTTT. Drawing the rest from reference TRBV5-6 and TRBJ2-2, the complete variable domain is DAGVTQSPTHLIKTRGQQVTLRCSPKSGHDTVSWYQQALGQGPQFIFQYYEEEERQRGNFPDRFSGHQFPNYSSELNVNALLLGDSALYLCASTPKGPQAGELFFGEGSRLTVL.

The V gene is TRBV4-1, the J gene TRBJ1-3; possible D gene TRBD1, 6 bases. Germline lookup yields CDR1 MGHRA and CDR2 YSYEKL. The CDR3 sequence is 13 residues long. V lost 3 bases and J 8 bases, leaving 11 bases between the germline ends. CDR3 sequence: CASSQRTGHTIYF. The CDR3 coding sequence is TGCGCCAGCAGCCAGCGCACAGGGCACACCATATATTTT.

This clonotype was seen many times. The chain has TRBV24-1 and TRBJ2-2, with 9 bases identical to TRBD1. Per germline, CDR1 KGHDR and CDR2 SFDVKD. This CDR3 spans 15 amino acids. Germline trimming cut 7 bases from V and 4 bases from J; bases unmatched to any gene: 6. CDR3 in DNA: TGTGCCACCAGCCATAGACAGGGGGTCACCGGGGAGCTGTTTTTT. The encoded protein is CATSHRQGVTGELFF.

This clonotype appeared many times. The V call is TRBV7-7, the J call TRBJ2-2; 10 nucleotides match TRBD2. This CDR3 has 13 residues. V lost 4 bases to trimming and J lost 8 bases; unmatched junction nucleotides: 1. The V gene's germline CDR1 is SSHAT and CDR2 FNYEAQ (reference sequence). The CDR3 region is CASSSGLAGELFF. CDR3 DNA: TGTGCCAGCAGCTCGGGACTAGCGGGGGAGCTGTTTTTT.

This clonotype has a count of ten or more. This chain joins TRBV11-3 and TRBJ2-7; D is ambiguous. V lost 1 base, J lost 0 bases, and 10 bases lay in between. CDR1 and CDR2 (germline): SGHNT, YENEEA. The CDR3 totals 15 residues. The CDR3 DNA is TGTGCCAGCAGCTTAGGAGCCCGCAGCTCCTACGAGCAGTACTTC. This sequence encodes CASSLGARSSYEQYF.

In this sample, this clonotype turned up many times. This rearrangement joins TRBV12-3 or TRBV12-4 to TRBJ2-7; D perhaps matches TRBD2 (5 bases). Trimming cost V 5 bases and J 0 bases, with 8 bases left between them. This CDR3 contains 13 residues. The DNA of the CDR3 is TGTGCCAGCAGTCGCCGGGGCTCCTACGAGCAGTACTTC. This translates into CASSRRGSYEQYF.

This clonotype has a count of ten or more. The rearrangement uses TRBV20-1 and TRBJ2-1; 7 bases match TRBD2. V was pared by 7 bases and J by 5 bases, with 8 bases of the junction left unmatched. Germline lookup yields CDR1 DFQATT and CDR2 SNEGSKA (reference sequence). The CDR3 length is 13 residues. The CDR3 sequence is CSVSGVLDNEQFF. The CDR3 DNA reads as TGCAGTGTCAGCGGGGTTTTAGACAATGAGCAGTTCTTC.

This clonotype has ten or more counts. The V call is TRBV9, the J call TRBJ2-7; D ambiguous. The germline CDR1 and CDR2 sequences are SGDLS and YYNGEE. This CDR3 spans 15 amino acids. V was clipped by 4 bases and J by 0 bases, with 14 bases between them. CDR3 bases: TGTGCCAGCAGCAGGTCAGGTCAGAGCTCCTACGAGCAGTACTTC. The encoded protein is CASSRSGQSSYEQYF.